These T cell receptor beta chains were read from a single sample in a study of cytomegalovirus exposure and HLA in healthy donors. Some clones are missing from TCRdb's copy, which holds only in-frame ones; the method was immunoSEQ multiplex PCR. The table includes 250,000 to 350,000 clones, about four fifths detected once. Sequenced input: PBMCs. The receptors here all came from a girl aged 2-10 years in good health and CMV-seronegative. CDR3s include the opening cysteine and the closing phenylalanine or tryptophan. A D gene is named only where the DNA matches it firmly. The size of a clone is reported for some rows only, either as once, few or many, or as a class for expanded clones.

>TRBV6-5|16|TRBJ2-3|TRBD2|-
TGTGCCAGCAGTTACTCGATTACTAGCGGGGGATGTACGCAGTATTTT
CASSYSITSGGCTQYF
>TRBV6-6|14|TRBJ2-7|TRBD2|few
TGTGCCAGCAGCTATACACTAGCGGGGCCCGAGCAGTACTTC
CASSYTLAGPEQYF
>TRBV11-2|16|TRBJ1-1|-|-
TGTGCCAGCAGCCCCTCCCGGACGGGGATGAACACTGAAGCTTTCTTT
CASSPSRTGMNTEAFF
>TRBV28|15|TRBJ1-5|-|-
TGTGCCAGCAGTTTCGGTGGTACAATCGGGCAGCCCCAGCATTTT
CASSFGGTIGQPQHF
>TRBV4-1|15|TRBJ1-2|TRBD1|few
TGCGCCAGCAGCGGGTACAGGGGCCCGGGCTATGGCTACACCTTC
CASSGYRGPGYGYTF
>TRBV5-1|15|TRBJ2-1|TRBD1|-
TGCGCCAGCAGCTATATCGACAGGGGCAGGAATGAGCAGTTCTTC
CASSYIDRGRNEQFF
>TRBV15|16|TRBJ1-5|-|-
TGTGCCACCAGCAGAGATCGTCCCACGGAGAATCAGCCCCAGCATTTT
CATSRDRPTENQPQHF
>TRBV2|15|TRBJ1-5|TRBD1|-
TGTGCCAGCACCGGGACAGGGAGATACAATCAGCCCCAGCATTTT
CASTGTGRYNQPQHF
>TRBV29-1|16|TRBJ2-1|-|once
TGCAGCGTTGAAGATCTCTACGTGAGCTCCTACAATGAGCAGTTCTTC
CSVEDLYVSSYNEQFF
>TRBV5-1|13|TRBJ1-4|-|-
TGCGCCAGCAGGAAGGCGGGAAATGAAAAACTGTTTTTT
CASRKAGNEKLFF
>TRBV29-1|15|TRBJ2-7|TRBD1|-
TGCAGCGTAGCCTCCGGGACAGACTTCTCCTACGAGCAGTACTTC
CSVASGTDFSYEQYF
>TRBV18|14|TRBJ1-6|TRBD1|-
TGTGCCAGCTCGCCTAGGGGGCTCAGTTCACCCCTCCACTTT
CASSPRGLSSPLHF